A single sample gave rise to the 11 T cell receptor beta chains below, sequenced in a study of control samples from healthy donors and cancer patients. The data were produced by immunoSEQ multiplex PCR, yet TCRdb's version contains in-frame clones alone and is incomplete. The profile covers tens of thousands of clones, with around four fifths appearing a single time and around a fifth taken by the ten largest. Sequencing input: blood. These receptors all come from a man under 40 in good health.

The chain carries TRBV5-1 and TRBJ2-7; TRBD1 is a possible D gene (6 bases). Trimming stripped 0 bases from V and 1 base from J, with 8 bases between. Germline loops: CDR1 SGHRS, CDR2 YFSETQ. The CDR3 consists of 14 residues. CDR3 region: CASSLVQGSYEQYF. CDR3 bases: TGCGCCAGCAGCTTGGTACAGGGTTCCTACGAGCAGTACTTC.

V gene TRBV7-9 combines with J gene TRBJ2-1; the match to TRBD2 covers 10 bases. This CDR3 has 14 residues. Looked up from germline, CDR1 is SEHNR and CDR2 is FQNEAQ (reference sequence). The V segment lost 4 bases and the J segment 8 bases; nucleotides outside the gene matches: 5. The CDR3 spells CASSSAGGGHEQFF. The CDR3 nucleotides read TGTGCCAGCAGCTCAGCGGGAGGGGGGCATGAGCAGTTCTTC.

This clone was detected once. The chain links TRBV19 to TRBJ1-2; D not resolved. V was trimmed by 3 bases and J by 2 bases, leaving 10 bases between them. The CDR3 is made up of 14 amino acids. In germline, CDR1 is LNHDA, CDR2 SQIVND (reference sequence). The CDR3 sequence is CASSIFGTNYGYTF. The CDR3 nucleotides are TGTGCCAGTAGTATCTTCGGAACGAACTATGGCTACACCTTC.

This chain links TRBV25-1 with TRBJ1-6; D unresolved. The CDR3 has 15 residues. The V end lost 4 bases, the J end lost 10 bases, and 17 bases lay between the germline ends. The germline gives CDR1 MGHDK, CDR2 SYGVNS. The CDR3 coding sequence is TGTGCCAGCAGTGGGACCGCAGTTTACCGGTCACCCCTCCACTTT. Its protein is CASSGTAVYRSPLHF.

The chain couples TRBV5-5 to TRBJ1-6; TRBD1 matches at 9 bases. V lost 4 bases, J lost 11 bases, and 10 bases stayed unmatched. CDR3 length: 15 amino acids. From germline, CDR1 is SGHKS and CDR2 YYEKEE (reference sequence). The CDR3 nucleotides are TGTGCCAGCAGCGCGATGGGGACAGGGCCACCACCCCTCCACTTT. The encoded protein is CASSAMGTGPPPLHF.

The V call is TRBV9, the J call TRBJ2-1; D is uncertain. Germline V lookup: CDR1 SGDLS, CDR2 YYNGEE. Deletions cut 0 bases from V and 0 bases from J, with 7 bases between. This CDR3 has 15 amino acids. The CDR3 DNA is TGTGCCAGCAGCGTAGACCCCTACTCCTACAATGAGCAGTTCTTC. Translation gives CASSVDPYSYNEQFF.

The chain links TRBV27 to TRBJ2-7, with 10 bases aligning to TRBD1. With V trimmed by 6 bases and J by 2 bases, 4 bases remained unmatched. This CDR3 is 14 amino acids long. Germline V CDR1 and CDR2: MNHEY, SMNVEV (reference sequence). In DNA form, the CDR3 reads TGTGCCAGCAGCACCGGGACAGGGGCCTACGAGCAGTACTTC. Translating it yields CASSTGTGAYEQYF.

The chain links TRBV5-1 to TRBJ2-1, with TRBD2 matching 7 bases. The CDR3 length is 14 residues. Germline V CDR1 and CDR2: SGHRS, YFSETQ. V was pared by 3 bases and J by 5 bases, with 5 bases of the junction left unmatched. As DNA, the CDR3 is TGCGCCAGCAGCTCTGGCGGGGGAAACAATGAGCAGTTCTTC. Translated: CASSSGGGNNEQFF.

This chain joins TRBV10-3 and TRBJ1-3, with unresolved D. The V end was cut by 2 bases, the J end by 5 bases, with 7 bases between. The germline V gene has CDR1 ENHRY and CDR2 SYGVKD. CDR3 length equals 13 residues. The CDR3 DNA reads TGTGCCATCAGTGAGACGCAGCGAAACACCATATATTTT. Translated, it gives CAISETQRNTIYF.

The V call is TRBV12-5, the J call TRBJ2-1, with 7 nucleotides matching TRBD2. The V segment lost 4 bases and the J segment 10 bases; nucleotides outside the gene matches: 10. This CDR3 spans 14 amino acids. Germline CDR1 and CDR2: LGHNT and FRNRAP. Here the CDR3 DNA reads TGTGCTAGTGGTTGGGGGACTACTGACTCGGAGCAGTTCTTC. It yields the protein CASGWGTTDSEQFF.

Only a few counts were recorded for this clone. The chain joins TRBV28 to TRBJ1-3; a possible D gene is TRBD1 (5 bases). From germline, CDR1 is MDHEN and CDR2 SYDVKM. Between the trimmed V and J ends, which lost 8 bases and 0 bases, there was a span of 11 bases. CDR3 size: 14 residues. This CDR3 is CASLGGGSGNTIYF. The CDR3 DNA follows: TGTGCCAGCCTGGGGGGGGGCTCTGGAAACACCATATATTTT.